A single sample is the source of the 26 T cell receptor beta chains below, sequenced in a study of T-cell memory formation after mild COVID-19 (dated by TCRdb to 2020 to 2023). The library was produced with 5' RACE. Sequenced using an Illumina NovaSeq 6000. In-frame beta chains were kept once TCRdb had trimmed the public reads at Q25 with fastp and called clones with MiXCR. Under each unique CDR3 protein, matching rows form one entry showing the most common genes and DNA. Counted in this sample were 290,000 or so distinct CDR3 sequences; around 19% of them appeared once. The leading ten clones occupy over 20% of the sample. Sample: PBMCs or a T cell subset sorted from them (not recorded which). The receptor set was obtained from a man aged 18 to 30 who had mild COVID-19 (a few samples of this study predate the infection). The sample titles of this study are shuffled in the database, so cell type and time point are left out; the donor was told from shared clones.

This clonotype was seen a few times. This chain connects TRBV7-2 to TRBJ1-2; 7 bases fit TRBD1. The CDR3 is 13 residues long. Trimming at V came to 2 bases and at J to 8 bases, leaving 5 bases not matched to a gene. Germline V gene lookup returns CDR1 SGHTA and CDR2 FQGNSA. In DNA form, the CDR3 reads TGTGCCAGCAGCTTACAGGGGGGACGGGGCTACACCTTC. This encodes CASSLQGGRGYTF.

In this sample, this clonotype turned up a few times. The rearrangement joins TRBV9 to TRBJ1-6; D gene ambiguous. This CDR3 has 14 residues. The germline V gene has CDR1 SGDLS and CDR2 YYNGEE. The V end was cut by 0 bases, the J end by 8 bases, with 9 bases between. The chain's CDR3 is CASSVGVRDSPLHF. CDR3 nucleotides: TGTGCCAGCAGCGTAGGGGTTAGGGATTCACCCCTCCACTTT.

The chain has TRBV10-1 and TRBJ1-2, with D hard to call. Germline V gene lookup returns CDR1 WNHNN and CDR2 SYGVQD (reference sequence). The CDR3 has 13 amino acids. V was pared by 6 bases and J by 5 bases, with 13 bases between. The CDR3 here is CASSRDPGYGYTF. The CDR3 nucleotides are TGCGCCAGCAGCCGAGACCCGGGGTATGGCTACACCTTC.

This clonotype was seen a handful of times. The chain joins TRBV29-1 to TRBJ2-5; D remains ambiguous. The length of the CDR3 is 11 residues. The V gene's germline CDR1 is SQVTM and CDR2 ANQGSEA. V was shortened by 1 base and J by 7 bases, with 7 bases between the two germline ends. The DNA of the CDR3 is TGCAGCGTTGAAGTGTGGGTGACCCAGTACTTC. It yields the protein CSVEVWVTQYF.

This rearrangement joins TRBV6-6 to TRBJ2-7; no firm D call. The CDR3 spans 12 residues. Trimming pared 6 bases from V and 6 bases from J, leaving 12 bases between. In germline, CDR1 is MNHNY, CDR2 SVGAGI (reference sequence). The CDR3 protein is CASSPFLVEQYF. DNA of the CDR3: TGTGCCAGCAGCCCTTTTCTGGTCGAGCAGTACTTC.

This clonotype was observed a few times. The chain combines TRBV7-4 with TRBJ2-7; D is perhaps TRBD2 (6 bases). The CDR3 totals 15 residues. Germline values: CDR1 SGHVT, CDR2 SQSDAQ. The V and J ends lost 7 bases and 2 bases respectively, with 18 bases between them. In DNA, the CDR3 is TGTGCCAGCACCCCTACCGAGCGGGCCACCTACGAGCAGTACGTC. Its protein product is CASTPTERATYEQYV.

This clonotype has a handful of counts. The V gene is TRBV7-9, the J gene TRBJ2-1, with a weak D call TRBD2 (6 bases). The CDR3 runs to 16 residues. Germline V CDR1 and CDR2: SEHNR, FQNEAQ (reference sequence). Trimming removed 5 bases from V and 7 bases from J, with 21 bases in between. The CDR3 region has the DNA TGTGCCAGCAGCCCCCCCGGGAGTGGGAGAGCAAATGAGCAGTTCTTC. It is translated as CASSPPGSGRANEQFF.

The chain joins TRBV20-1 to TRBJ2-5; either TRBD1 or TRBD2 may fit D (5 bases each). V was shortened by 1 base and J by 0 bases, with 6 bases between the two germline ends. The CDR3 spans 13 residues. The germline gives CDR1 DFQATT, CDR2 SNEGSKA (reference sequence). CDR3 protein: CSARGGHQETQYF. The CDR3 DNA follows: TGCAGTGCTAGAGGGGGACACCAAGAGACCCAGTACTTC.

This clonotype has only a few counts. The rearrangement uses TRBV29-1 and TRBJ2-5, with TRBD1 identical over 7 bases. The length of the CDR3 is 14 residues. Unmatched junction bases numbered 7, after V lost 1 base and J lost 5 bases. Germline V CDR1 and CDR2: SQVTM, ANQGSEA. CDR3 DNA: TGCAGCGTTGAAGTAGCAGGGGGTGGGGAGACCCAGTACTTC. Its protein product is CSVEVAGGGETQYF. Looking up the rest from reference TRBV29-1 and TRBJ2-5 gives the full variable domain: SAVISQKPSRDICQRGTSLTIQCQVDSQVTMMFWYRQQPGQSLTLIATANQGSEATYESGFVIDKFPISRPNLTFSTLTVSNMSPEDSSIYLCSVEVAGGGETQYFGPGTRLLVL.

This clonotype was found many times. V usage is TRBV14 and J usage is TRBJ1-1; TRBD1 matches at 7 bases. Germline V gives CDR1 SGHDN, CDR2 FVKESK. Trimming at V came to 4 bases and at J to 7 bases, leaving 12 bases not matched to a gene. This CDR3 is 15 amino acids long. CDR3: CASSLGGGLAREAFF. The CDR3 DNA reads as TGTGCCAGCAGCCTAGGAGGGGGCTTAGCCCGTGAAGCTTTCTTT.

The CDR3 bases are TGTGCCAGCACCAAAGGGTCCCCCCCCAACTACGAGCAGTACTTC. Encoded protein: CASTKGSPPNYEQYF. The J gene is TRBJ2-7, the V gene TRBV21-1; TRBD1 is the table's D call, not checked against the DNA. TRBV21-1 is annotated as a pseudogene. This CDR3 comprises 15 residues.

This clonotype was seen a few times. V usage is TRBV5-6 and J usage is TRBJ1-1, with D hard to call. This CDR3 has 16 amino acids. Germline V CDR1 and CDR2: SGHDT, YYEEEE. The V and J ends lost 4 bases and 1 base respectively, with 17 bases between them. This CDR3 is CASSRLVWVKNTEAFF. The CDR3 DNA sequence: TGTGCCAGCAGCCGCTTGGTGTGGGTCAAGAACACTGAAGCTTTCTTT.

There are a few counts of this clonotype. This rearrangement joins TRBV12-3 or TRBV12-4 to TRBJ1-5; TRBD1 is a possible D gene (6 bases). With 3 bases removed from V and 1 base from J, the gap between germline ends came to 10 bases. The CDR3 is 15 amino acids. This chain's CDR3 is CASSFGGLSNQPQHF. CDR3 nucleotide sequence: TGTGCCAGCAGTTTTGGGGGGCTGAGCAATCAGCCCCAGCATTTT.

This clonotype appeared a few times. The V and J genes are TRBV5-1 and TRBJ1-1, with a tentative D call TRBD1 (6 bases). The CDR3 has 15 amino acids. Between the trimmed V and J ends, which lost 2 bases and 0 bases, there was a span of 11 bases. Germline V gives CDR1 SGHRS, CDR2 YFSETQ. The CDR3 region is CASSFLTGMNTEAFF. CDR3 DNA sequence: TGCGCCAGCAGCTTCCTGACAGGCATGAACACTGAAGCTTTCTTT.

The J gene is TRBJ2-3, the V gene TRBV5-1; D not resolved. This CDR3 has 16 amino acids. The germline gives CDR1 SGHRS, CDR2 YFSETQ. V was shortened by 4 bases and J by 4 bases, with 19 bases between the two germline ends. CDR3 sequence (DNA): TGCGCCAGCAGCCCGCCGTCAATCCTAGGTGCAGATACGCAGTATTTT. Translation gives CASSPPSILGADTQYF.

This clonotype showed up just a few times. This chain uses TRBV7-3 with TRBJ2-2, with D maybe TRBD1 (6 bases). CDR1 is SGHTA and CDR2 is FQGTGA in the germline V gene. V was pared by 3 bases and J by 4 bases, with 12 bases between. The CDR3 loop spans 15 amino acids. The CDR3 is CASSFTGRGTGELFF. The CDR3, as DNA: TGTGCCAGCAGCTTTACGGGCAGGGGCACCGGGGAGCTGTTTTTT.

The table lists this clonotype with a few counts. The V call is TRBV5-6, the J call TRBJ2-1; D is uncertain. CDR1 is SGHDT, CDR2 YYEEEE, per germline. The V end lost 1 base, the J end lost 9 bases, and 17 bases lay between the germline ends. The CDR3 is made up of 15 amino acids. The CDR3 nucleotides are TGTGCCAGCAGCTTGTCGAGGCTGGCTGCCACTGAGCAGTTCTTC. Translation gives CASSLSRLAATEQFF.

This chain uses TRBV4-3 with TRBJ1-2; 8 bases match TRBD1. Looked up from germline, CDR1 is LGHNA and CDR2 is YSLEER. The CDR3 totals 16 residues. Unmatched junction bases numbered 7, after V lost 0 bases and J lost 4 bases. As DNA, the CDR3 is TGCGCCAGCAGCCAAGATAGGGGCGGGACAGGCTATGGCTACACCTTC. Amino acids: CASSQDRGGTGYGYTF.

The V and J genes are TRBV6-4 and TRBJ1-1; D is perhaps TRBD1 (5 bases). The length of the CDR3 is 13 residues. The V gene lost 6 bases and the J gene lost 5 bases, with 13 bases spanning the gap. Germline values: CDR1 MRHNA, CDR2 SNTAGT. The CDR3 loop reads CASRPPGGTEAFF. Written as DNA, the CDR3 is TGTGCCAGCAGACCTCCGGGGGGGACTGAAGCTTTCTTT.

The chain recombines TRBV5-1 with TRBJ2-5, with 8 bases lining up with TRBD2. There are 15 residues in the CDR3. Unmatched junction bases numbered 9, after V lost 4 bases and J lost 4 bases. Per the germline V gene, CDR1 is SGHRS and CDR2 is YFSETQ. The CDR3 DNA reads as TGCGCCAGCAGCGGTTCGGGGGGGCGGAGAGAGACCCAGTACTTC. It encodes CASSGSGGRRETQYF.

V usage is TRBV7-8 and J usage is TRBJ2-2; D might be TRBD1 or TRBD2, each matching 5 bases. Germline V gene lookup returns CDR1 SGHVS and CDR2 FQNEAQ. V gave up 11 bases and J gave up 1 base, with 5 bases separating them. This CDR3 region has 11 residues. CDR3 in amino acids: CAGGNTGELFF. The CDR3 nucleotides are TGTGCCGGGGGGAACACCGGGGAGCTGTTTTTT. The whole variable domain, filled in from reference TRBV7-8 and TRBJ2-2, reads GAGVSQSPRYKVAKRGQDVALRCDPISGHVSLFWYQQALGQGPEFLTYFQNEAQLDKSGLPSDRFFAERPEGSVSTLKIQRTQQEDSAVYLCAGGNTGELFFGEGSRLTVL.

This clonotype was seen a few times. CDR3 region: CASTRGGGYNEQFF. The CDR3 DNA reads TGTGCCAGCACTCGGGGGGGCGGGTACAATGAGCAGTTCTTC. The chain links TRBV25-1 to TRBJ2-1; 8 bases fit TRBD2. CDR1 and CDR2 from the germline V gene are MGHDK and SYGVNS. The CDR3 extends over 14 amino acids. J gave up 4 bases and V 7 bases, and 6 bases lay outside the gene matches.

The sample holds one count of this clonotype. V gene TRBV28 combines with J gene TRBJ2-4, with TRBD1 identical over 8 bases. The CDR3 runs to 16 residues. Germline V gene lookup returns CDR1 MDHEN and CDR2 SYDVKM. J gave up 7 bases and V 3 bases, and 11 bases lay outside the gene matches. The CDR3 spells CASSFSSQGARNIQYF. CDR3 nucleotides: TGTGCCAGCAGTTTCTCCTCTCAGGGGGCAAGGAACATTCAGTACTTC.

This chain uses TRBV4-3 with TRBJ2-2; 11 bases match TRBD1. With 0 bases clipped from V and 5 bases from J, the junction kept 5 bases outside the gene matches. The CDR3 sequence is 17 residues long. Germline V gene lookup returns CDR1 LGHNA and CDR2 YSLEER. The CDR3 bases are TGCGCCAGCAGCCAAGATCCCCGGGACAGGGGGACCGGGGAGCTGTTTTTT. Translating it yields CASSQDPRDRGTGELFF.

The DNA of the CDR3 is TGTGCCACCGGCGGGCTAGCGGGGGTCGGTACGCAGTATTTT. This translates into CATGGLAGVGTQYF. J is TRBJ2-3 and V is TRBV15; 10 nucleotides match TRBD2. The CDR3 totals 14 residues. Germline lookup yields CDR1 LNHNV and CDR2 YYDKDF (reference sequence). V lost 8 bases to trimming and J lost 8 bases; unmatched junction nucleotides: 10.

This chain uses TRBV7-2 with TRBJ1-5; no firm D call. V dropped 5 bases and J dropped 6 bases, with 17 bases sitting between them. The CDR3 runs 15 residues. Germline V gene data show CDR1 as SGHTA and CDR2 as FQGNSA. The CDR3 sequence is CASSAHWGESQPQHF. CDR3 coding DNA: TGTGCCAGCAGCGCGCATTGGGGAGAGAGTCAGCCCCAGCATTTT.